Listed here are 16 T cell receptor beta chains from one sample, sequenced in a study of vaccination and CD4 T cells after COVID-19. Their cognate antigens are unknown. Treatment defined: approximately nine-day PBMC culture with coronavirus spike peptide pools or control peptides (ViraFEST assay). With the Oncomine TCR Beta short-read assay, DNA from cultured CD4+ T cells was sequenced. One entry per CDR3 protein, called by TCRdb with MiXCR from the PCR reads. The repertoire holds over 10,000 distinct CDR3 sequences, around 78% seen once, with over 25% in the top ten. The sequenced material came from CD4+ T cells from blood, cultured in vitro. These receptors all come from a human donor who had recovered from COVID-19.

This clonotype was seen a handful of times. The chain recombines TRBV29-1 with TRBJ1-2; tentatively, D is TRBD1 (5 bases). CDR1 and CDR2 (germline): SQVTM, ANQGSEA. V lost 1 base to trimming and J lost 5 bases, with 8 bases between them. The CDR3 consists of 12 residues. DNA for the CDR3: TGCAGCGTTGAAGGGACACCTTATGGCTACACCTTC. As protein: CSVEGTPYGYTF. The full variable domain, with the rest looked up from reference TRBV29-1 and TRBJ1-2, is SAVISQKPSRDICQRGTSLTIQCQVDSQVTMMFWYRQQPGQSLTLIATANQGSEATYESGFVIDKFPISRPNLTFSTLTVSNMSPEDSSIYLCSVEGTPYGYTFGSGTRLTVV.

This rearrangement joins TRBV28 to TRBJ1-5; D remains unclear. This CDR3 contains 13 residues. Trimming shortened V by 6 bases and J by 0 bases, and 6 bases separated the two germline ends. The germline CDR1 and CDR2 sequences are MDHEN and SYDVKM. In DNA, the CDR3 is TGTGCCAGCAGGGACGGTAGCAATCAGCCCCAGCATTTT. Translated, it gives CASRDGSNQPQHF.

This clonotype has a handful of counts. V gene TRBV7-8 combines with J gene TRBJ2-7; 7 bases line up with TRBD2. The J segment lost 3 bases and the V segment lost 5 bases, leaving 7 bases of the junction unmatched. Germline V CDR1 and CDR2: SGHVS, FQNEAQ. CDR3 size: 14 residues. CDR3 sequence: CASSPRWGGYEQYF. In nucleotides, the CDR3 is TGTGCCAGCAGCCCCCGCTGGGGGGGCTACGAGCAGTACTTC.

With respect to this clonotype: The germline gene is not matched at one end of the junction; a read error may be the cause. This sequence joins TRBV6-2 or TRBV6-3 and TRBJ1-2; 8 positions agree with TRBD1. The CDR3 runs 12 residues. Germline lookup yields CDR1 MNHEY and CDR2 SVGEGT. The CDR3 region is CASSGQGLQEAF. DNA for the CDR3: TGTGCCAGCAGCGGACAGGGCTTACAGGAAGCCTTC.

A few counts support this clonotype. V and J are TRBV24-1 and TRBJ1-6, with D possibly matching TRBD1 (6 bases). V was clipped by 2 bases and J by 10 bases, with 11 bases between them. CDR1 is KGHDR and CDR2 is SFDVKD in the germline V gene. This CDR3 is 14 amino acids long. CDR3 sequence: CATSDSGGGSPLHF. CDR3 nucleotide sequence: TGTGCCACCAGTGATTCTGGGGGCGGCTCACCCCTCCACTTT.

The chain employs TRBV20-1 and TRBJ1-1; the D gene is possibly TRBD1 (5 bases). V shed 6 bases and J shed 1 base, with 18 bases lying between them. The CDR3 consists of 15 residues. Germline CDR1 is DFQATT and CDR2 is SNEGSKA (reference sequence). The CDR3 DNA reads TGCAGTGCCAGTGGGCGGGGACGGGGGAACACTGAAGCTTTCTTT. It yields the protein CSASGRGRGNTEAFF.

The chain has TRBV7-9 and TRBJ1-6; 9 bases fit TRBD1. CDR3 length: 16 amino acids. J was trimmed by 10 bases and V by 2 bases; bases with no gene match: 9. Germline V gives CDR1 SEHNR, CDR2 FQNEAQ (reference sequence). The DNA of the CDR3 is TGTGCCAGCAGCTTATTGAGGACAGGGGTATCCTCACCCCTCCACTTT. Translating it yields CASSLLRTGVSSPLHF.

A single count supports this clonotype. The rearrangement joins TRBV6-2 or TRBV6-3 to TRBJ2-3; either TRBD1 or TRBD2 may fit D (5 bases each). Trimming removed 6 bases from V and 2 bases from J, with 9 bases in between. The CDR3 is 13 amino acids. Per the germline V gene, CDR1 is MNHEY and CDR2 is SVGEGT. CDR3 sequence: CASRGPHTDTQYF. Here the CDR3 DNA reads TGTGCCAGCAGGGGACCACACACAGATACGCAGTATTTT.

The chain carries TRBV6-2 or TRBV6-3 and TRBJ1-6, with D perhaps TRBD1 (5 bases). The germline V gene has CDR1 MNHEY and CDR2 SVGEGT. V was pared by 10 bases and J by 8 bases, with 15 bases between. This CDR3 spans 13 amino acids. The CDR3 region has the DNA TGTGCCAACATAATGACAGAGTATTCACCCCTCCACTTT. Its protein is CANIMTEYSPLHF.

The genes are TRBV21-1 and TRBJ2-7; TRBD1, the D gene given by the table, was not confirmed from the DNA. TRBV21-1 is assigned pseudogene status. The CDR3 loop spans 15 amino acids. CDR3 in amino acids: CASSKALGRVYEQYF. DNA of the CDR3: TGTGCCAGCAGCAAAGCGCTTGGCAGGGTCTACGAGCAGTACTTC.

This chain links TRBV20-1 with TRBJ2-1; no clear D. The CDR3 is 12 amino acids. Deletions cut 2 bases from V and 12 bases from J, with 14 bases between. Germline V gives CDR1 DFQATT, CDR2 SNEGSKA (reference sequence). The CDR3 sequence is CSARLGNDGQFF. The CDR3 region has the DNA TGCAGTGCTAGATTAGGGAATGATGGGCAGTTCTTC.

The rearrangement links TRBV19 to TRBJ1-2, with 7 bases aligning to TRBD1. The CDR3 contains 14 residues. Germline CDR1 is LNHDA and CDR2 is SQIVND (reference sequence). V dropped 2 bases and J dropped 7; count of bases not matched to a gene: 7. Written as DNA, the CDR3 is TGTGCCAGTAGTATAACCGGGACAGTAATTGGCTACACCTTC. As protein: CASSITGTVIGYTF.

This chain links TRBV28 with TRBJ2-3; no clear D. There are 15 residues in the CDR3. V lost 6 bases and J 2 bases, leaving 15 bases between the germline ends. Looked up from germline, CDR1 is MDHEN and CDR2 is SYDVKM. The CDR3 coding sequence is TGTGCCAGCAGCCATAGCCCCTACCCCACAGATACGCAGTATTTT. Amino acid sequence: CASSHSPYPTDTQYF.

V gene TRBV20-1 combines with J gene TRBJ1-3; possibly TRBD1 for D (5 bases). Trimming stripped 3 bases from V and 0 bases from J, with 12 bases between. The CDR3 totals 15 residues. Germline V CDR1 and CDR2: DFQATT, SNEGSKA (reference sequence). The CDR3 is CSARRGGSSGNTIYF. The CDR3 DNA reads TGCAGTGCTAGGAGGGGAGGGAGCTCTGGAAACACCATATATTTT.

V usage is TRBV20-1 and J usage is TRBJ1-1; D is perhaps TRBD1 (5 bases). CDR3 length equals 14 residues. Trimming removed 1 base at V and 1 base at J, with 10 bases between. Germline CDR1 and CDR2: DFQATT and SNEGSKA (reference sequence). In nucleotides, the CDR3 is TGCAGTGCTAGAGGTGCGCAGGGGAACACTGAAGCTTTCTTT. Amino acids: CSARGAQGNTEAFF.

V gene TRBV30 combines with J gene TRBJ1-2; weak D call: TRBD1 (6 bases). The CDR3 loop spans 14 amino acids. Germline-derived CDR1 and CDR2 are GTSNPN and SVGIG (reference sequence). The V gene lost 3 bases and the J gene lost 4 bases, with 15 bases spanning the gap. The CDR3 nucleotides read TGTGCCTGGAGGCCTGTGGGGGGCCTCTATGGCTACACCTTC. This translates into CAWRPVGGLYGYTF.